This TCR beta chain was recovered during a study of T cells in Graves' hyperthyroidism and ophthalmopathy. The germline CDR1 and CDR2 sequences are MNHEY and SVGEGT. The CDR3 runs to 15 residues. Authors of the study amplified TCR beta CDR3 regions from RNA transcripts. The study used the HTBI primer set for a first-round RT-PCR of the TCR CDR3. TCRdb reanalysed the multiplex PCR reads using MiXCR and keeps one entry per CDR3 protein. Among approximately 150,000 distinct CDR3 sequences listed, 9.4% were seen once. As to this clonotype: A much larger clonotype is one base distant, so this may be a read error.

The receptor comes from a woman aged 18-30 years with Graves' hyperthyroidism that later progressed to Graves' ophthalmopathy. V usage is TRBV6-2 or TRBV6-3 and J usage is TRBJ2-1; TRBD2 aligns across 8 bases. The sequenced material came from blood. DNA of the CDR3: TGTGCCAGCAAGTCTCGGGGGGGAGATGGCAATGAGCAGCTCTTC. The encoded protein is CASKSRGGDGNEQLF.